These T cell receptor beta chains were read from a single sample in a study of T cell repertoires in cytomegalovirus infection. Each CDR3 protein is one row after TCRdb ran MiXCR on the reads. Among 480,000 or so distinct CDR3 sequences listed, about 11% were seen once. What was sequenced was PBMCs. These receptor sequences come from a human donor in good health (CMV status not recorded). Some clones in this sample may be carry-over from other donors' samples. CDR3s include the opening cysteine and the closing phenylalanine or tryptophan. D genes are given only for firm matches. Expanded clones are given a class, and other clones once, few, many or no size at all.

J gene	D gene	clone size	CDR3 length	V gene	CDR3 DNA	CDR3 protein
TRBJ2-6	.	.	15	TRBV15	TGTGCCACCAGCGGGGTGCTGAGAGGGGCCAACGTCCTGACTTTC	CATSGVLRGANVLTF
TRBJ2-3	TRBD2	many	18	TRBV5-1	TGCGCCAGCAGCTTGGCCCAAGCGGGAGACCCTAGCACAGATACGCAGTATTTT	CASSLAQAGDPSTDTQYF
TRBJ2-5	TRBD1	few	12	TRBV12-5	TGTGCTAGCCAGAGGGGGCCTGAGACCCAGTACTTC	CASQRGPETQYF
TRBJ1-5	.	.	15	TRBV4-2	TGTGTCAGCAGCCAAGATAGACAGTCCAATCAGCCCCAGCATTTT	CVSSQDRQSNQPQHF
TRBJ2-1	.	many	14	TRBV15	TGTGCCACCAGCAGGGGGGTTAGTGTCGATGAGCAGTTCTTC	CATSRGVSVDEQFF
TRBJ2-1	.	.	11	TRBV20-1	TGCAGTGCTACCCACTACAATGAGCAGTTCTTC	CSATHYNEQFF
TRBJ2-2	.	many	13	TRBV29-1	TGCAGCGGGGAGACAGGGAACACCGGGGAGCTGTTTTTT	CSGETGNTGELFF
TRBJ1-6	TRBD1	.	13	TRBV27	TGTGCCAGCACCAGGGGGGAGTATTCACCCCTCCACTTT	CASTRGEYSPLHF
TRBJ2-7	.	many	11	TRBV14	TGTGCCAGCAGCCAAGCCTACGAGCAGTACTTC	CASSQAYEQYF
TRBJ1-2	.	many	13	TRBV7-3	TGTGCCAGCAGCTCGGCAGGAAACTATGGCTACACCTTC	CASSSAGNYGYTF
TRBJ2-6	TRBD1	few	17	TRBV10-3	TGTGCCATCAGTGGGACAGGGGCAGGCCCTGGGGCCAACGTCCTGACTTTC	CAISGTGAGPGANVLTF
TRBJ2-1	.	few	18	TRBV11-3	TGTGCCAGCAGCTTAGATCTCGGTAACAGATACTCCTACAATGAGCAGTTCTTC	CASSLDLGNRYSYNEQFF
TRBJ2-5	TRBD2	.	16	TRBV18	TGTGCCAGCTCACCACAGGCTAGCGGGACCCAAGAGACCCAGTACTTC	CASSPQASGTQETQYF
TRBJ2-5	.	many	13	TRBV11-2	TGTGCCAGCAGCTTAGCCCCAAGGGAGACCCAGTACTTC	CASSLAPRETQYF
TRBJ2-3	.	.	12	TRBV20-1	TGCAGTGCTAGAGAGCGACGAGATACGCAGTATTTT	CSARERRDTQYF
TRBJ1-5	.	many	15	TRBV7-9	TGTGCCAGCAGTGAAGGGGCCCAGGGCAATCAGCCCCAGCATTTT	CASSEGAQGNQPQHF
TRBJ1-5	TRBD1	.	15	TRBV18	TGTGCCAGCTCGTCCGGGACAGGGATCAATCAGCCCCAGCATTTT	CASSSGTGINQPQHF
TRBJ2-5	TRBD2	many	16	TRBV6-2/TRBV6-3	TGTGCCAGCAGTTACGATTCCAGCGGGGACCAAGAGACCCAGTACTTC	CASSYDSSGDQETQYF
TRBJ2-5	.	.	15	TRBV9	TGTGCCAGCAGCGTGCTCGGGACTGTTCAAGAGACCCAGTACTTC	CASSVLGTVQETQYF
TRBJ1-5	.	few	15	TRBV5-6	TGTGCCAGCAGCATTGGAAGGAGTAACAATCAGCCCCAGCATTTT	CASSIGRSNNQPQHF
TRBJ2-7	.	.	15	TRBV25-1	TGTGCCAGCAGTGGTTTATGGGGGGCGCGTGACGAGCAGTACTTC	CASSGLWGARDEQYF
TRBJ2-2	.	many	13	TRBV5-5	TGTGCCAGCAGCTTAGGGGGGTCCGGGGAGCTGTTTTTT	CASSLGGSGELFF
TRBJ2-2	TRBD1	many	16	TRBV6-1	TGTGCCAGCAGTACCAGGACAGGGGGAAAGACCGGGGAGCTGTTTTTT	CASSTRTGGKTGELFF
TRBJ2-1	.	many	12	TRBV9	TGTGCCAGCAGCGTAGACGGAGACGAGCAGTTCTTC	CASSVDGDEQFF
TRBJ1-6	.	.	14	TRBV11-2	TGTGCCAGCAGCTTATGGCTGGCGACTTCACCCCTCCACTTT	CASSLWLATSPLHF
TRBJ1-1	TRBD1	few	16	TRBV3-1	TGTGCCAGCAGCCCAACAGTGGGACAGGCAAGGGCTGAAGCTTTCTTT	CASSPTVGQARAEAFF
TRBJ2-7	TRBD2	.	13	TRBV19	TGTGCCAGTAGTGCGGGCAGGGACTACGACCAGTACTTC	CASSAGRDYDQYF
TRBJ1-1	.	few	13	TRBV20-1	TGCAGTGCTAGAGGCAGGTTGAACACTGAAGCTTTCTTT	CSARGRLNTEAFF
TRBJ2-7	.	.	14	TRBV6-9	TGTGCCACCCACCCGCCAGTGGGTTGTGACGAGCAGTACTTC	CATHPPVGCDEQYF
TRBJ1-2	.	many	13	TRBV12-3/TRBV12-4	TGTGCCAGCAGCTTGGGCACCGGATATGGCTACACCTTC	CASSLGTGYGYTF
TRBJ1-4	.	.	16	TRBV12-3/TRBV12-4	TGTGCCAGCAGTTCCGGGGGGGAGGGGACTAATGAAAAACTGTTTTTT	CASSSGGEGTNEKLFF
TRBJ2-3	.	many	12	TRBV29-1	TGCAGCGTCGCGGGTTTTCAGATTCCGCAGTATTTT	CSVAGFQIPQYF
TRBJ2-5	.	few	19	TRBV6-2/TRBV6-3	TGTGCCAGCAGATCACCCCTTTACCGGGAACAGGGCATCCAAGAGACCCAGTACTTC	CASRSPLYREQGIQETQYF